The 26 T cell receptor beta chains in this list originate from one sample, sequenced in a study of PD-1 blockade in classical Hodgkin lymphoma. TCRdb's table, derived via immunoSEQ multiplex PCR, lists solely in-frame clones and lacks some. The sample contains approximately 70,000 clones, 93% of which appear only once. As for time point: newly diagnosed, previously untreated cHL patient sample. Sequencing used peripheral blood mononuclear cells (PBMCs). The receptors derive from a human donor with classical Hodgkin lymphoma.

This chain links TRBV18 with TRBJ2-5; D unclear. V lost 3 bases to trimming and J lost 3 bases, with 11 bases between them. The CDR3 covers 14 residues. Germline-derived CDR1 and CDR2 are KGHSH and LQKENI. The CDR3 nucleotides read TGTGCCAGCTCACCGTTGGGAATTGAAGAGACCCAGTACTTC. Residues: CASSPLGIEETQYF. Full variable domain (outside the CDR3, taken from reference TRBV18 and TRBJ2-5): NAGVMQNPRHLVRRRGQEARLRCSPMKGHSHVYWYRQLPEEGLKFMVYLQKENIIDESGMPKERFSAEFPKEGPSILRIQQVVRGDSAAYFCASSPLGIEETQYFGPGTRLLVL.

V and J are TRBV5-6 and TRBJ1-2; D is unclear. Germline V gene lookup returns CDR1 SGHDT and CDR2 YYEEEE. This CDR3 has 11 amino acids. Deletions cut 4 bases from V and 10 bases from J, with 11 bases between. As DNA, the CDR3 is TGTGCCAGCAGCGATACAAGGGCCTACACCTTC. As protein: CASSDTRAYTF. Based on the CDR3 plus reference TRBV5-6 and TRBJ1-2, the full variable domain is DAGVTQSPTHLIKTRGQQVTLRCSPKSGHDTVSWYQQALGQGPQFIFQYYEEEERQRGNFPDRFSGHQFPNYSSELNVNALLLGDSALYLCASSDTRAYTFGSGTRLTVV.

CDR3 in amino acids: CASGEGETQYF. The CDR3 nucleotides are TGTGCTAGTGGAGAAGGGGAGACCCAGTACTTC. V gene TRBV12-5 combines with J gene TRBJ2-5; unclear D gene. Per germline, CDR1 LGHNT and CDR2 FRNRAP. V shed 6 bases and J shed 5 bases, with 7 bases lying between them. The CDR3 spans 11 residues.

The chain links TRBV29-1 to TRBJ1-6; D might be TRBD1 (6 bases). V lost 6 bases and J lost 7, with 16 bases in between. CDR1 SQVTM and CDR2 ANQGSEA come from the germline V gene. The CDR3 totals 14 residues. The CDR3: CSVKRGDPNSPLHF. Here the CDR3 DNA reads TGCAGCGTCAAAAGGGGGGACCCCAATTCACCCCTCCACTTT.

The J gene is TRBJ2-5, the V gene TRBV19, with no clear D. The CDR3 length is 13 residues. CDR1 is LNHDA and CDR2 is SQIVND in the germline V gene (reference sequence). The V gene lost 3 bases and the J gene lost 0 bases, with 5 bases spanning the gap. Here the CDR3 reads CASSMRYQETQYF. The CDR3 nucleotides are TGTGCCAGTAGTATGAGATACCAAGAGACCCAGTACTTC.

This clone was observed a single time. The chain has TRBV6-6 and TRBJ2-2, with D perhaps matching TRBD2 (5 bases). Trimming removed 5 bases from V and 4 bases from J, with 14 bases in between. This CDR3 spans 15 amino acids. Germline CDR1 MNHNY, CDR2 SVGAGI (reference sequence). Here the CDR3 reads CASSPRTAGTGELFF. Written as DNA, the CDR3 is TGTGCCAGCAGTCCCCGCACTGCGGGCACCGGGGAGCTGTTTTTT.

This clone was seen a single time. The rearrangement links TRBV2 to TRBJ2-3; no clear D. CDR1 is SNHLY, CDR2 FYNNEI, per germline. Trimming removed 2 bases at V and 0 bases at J, with 9 bases between. The CDR3 is 15 amino acids. The CDR3 protein is CASSEWVGSTDTQYF. CDR3 nucleotides: TGTGCCAGCAGTGAATGGGTGGGGAGCACAGATACGCAGTATTTT.

V usage is TRBV7-6 and J usage is TRBJ2-5; 7 nucleotides agree with TRBD2. J gave up 2 bases and V 4 bases, and 13 bases lay outside the gene matches. From germline, CDR1 is SGHVS and CDR2 FNYEAQ. The CDR3 runs to 17 residues. The CDR3 loop reads CASSSRSSGEPQETQYF. Written as DNA, the CDR3 is TGTGCCAGCAGCTCCCGCTCGAGCGGGGAACCTCAAGAGACCCAGTACTTC.

V and J are TRBV2 and TRBJ1-2, with 8 positions matching TRBD1. V dropped 6 bases and J dropped 6; count of bases not matched to a gene: 6. This CDR3 region has 13 residues. In germline, CDR1 is SNHLY, CDR2 FYNNEI. The CDR3: CASSVQGEDGYTF. The CDR3 coding sequence is TGTGCCAGCAGCGTACAGGGGGAGGATGGCTACACCTTC. Together with reference TRBV2 and TRBJ1-2, the CDR3 gives the full variable domain: EPEVTQTPSHQVTQMGQEVILRCVPISNHLYFYWYRQILGQKVEFLVSFYNNEISEKSEIFDDQFSVERPDGSNFTLKIRSTKLEDSAMYFCASSVQGEDGYTFGSGTRLTVV.

Notes on this clone: An end of the junction does not agree with germline; a read error may underlie this. V gene TRBV7-9 combines with J gene TRBJ2-7; the D is unclear. Germline values: CDR1 SEHNR, CDR2 FQNEAQ (reference sequence). CDR3 size: 14 residues. The CDR3 nucleotides are TGTGCCAGCAGCGAAAGGGAAGCCTCCTACGGGCAGTACTTC. Translation: CASSEREASYGQYF.

The chain carries TRBV9 and TRBJ2-2, with 11 bases matching TRBD2. Germline V CDR1 and CDR2: SGDLS, YYNGEE. The CDR3 extends over 16 amino acids. V lost 2 bases to trimming and J lost 5 bases; unmatched junction nucleotides: 5. The CDR3 coding sequence is TGTGCCAGCAGCGTCACTAGCGGGAGAGTAACCGGGGAGCTGTTTTTT. Translation: CASSVTSGRVTGELFF.

The rearrangement links TRBV10-3 to TRBJ2-6; TRBD1 is a possible D gene (6 bases). The CDR3 runs 12 residues. Germline CDR1 reads ENHRY; CDR2 reads SYGVKD. V shed 10 bases and J shed 3 bases, with 7 bases lying between them. CDR3 bases: TGTGCCACAGGGGATGGGGCCAACGTCCTGACTTTC. It codes for CATGDGANVLTF.

CDR3 bases: TGCGCCAGCAGCTTCGACCCAGGGTATTCTAAGGACGAGCAGTACTTC. Translation: CASSFDPGYSKDEQYF. The chain is built from TRBV5-1 and TRBJ2-7, with a tentative D call TRBD1 (5 bases). Germline assignment: CDR1 SGHRS and CDR2 YFSETQ. This CDR3 spans 16 amino acids. Trimming pared 2 bases from V and 5 bases from J, leaving 20 bases between.

The gene calls are TRBV6-5 and TRBJ2-1; D gene unclear. V was trimmed by 10 bases and J by 11 bases, leaving 15 bases between them. The CDR3 is made up of 11 amino acids. Per germline, CDR1 MNHEY and CDR2 SVGAGI. The CDR3 DNA reads as TGTGCCACCACGTACCGGGCGAAGCAGTTCTTC. It yields the protein CATTYRAKQFF.

The V gene is TRBV12-5, the J gene TRBJ2-1; no firm D call. This CDR3 is 13 amino acids long. Trimming pared 3 bases from V and 7 bases from J, leaving 10 bases between. Germline CDR1 reads LGHNT; CDR2 reads FRNRAP. The CDR3 DNA sequence: TGTGCTAGTGGTTTATATGGAAGTAATGAGCAGTTCTTC. Its translation is CASGLYGSNEQFF. Supplemented by reference TRBV12-5 and TRBJ2-1, the full variable domain reads DARVTQTPRHKVTEMGQEVTMRCQPILGHNTVFWYRQTMMQGLELLAYFRNRAPLDDSGMPKDRFSAEMPDATLATLKIQPSEPRDSAVYFCASGLYGSNEQFFGPGTRLTVL.

The V and J genes are TRBV7-8 and TRBJ1-5; the D is unclear. From germline, CDR1 is SGHVS and CDR2 FQNEAQ. This CDR3 region has 15 residues. V shed 5 bases and J shed 1 base, with 12 bases lying between them. CDR3 loop: CASSAQPSSNQPQHF. CDR3 DNA: TGTGCCAGCAGCGCCCAGCCCTCCAGCAATCAGCCCCAGCATTTT. Full variable domain (outside the CDR3, taken from reference TRBV7-8 and TRBJ1-5): GAGVSQSPRYKVAKRGQDVALRCDPISGHVSLFWYQQALGQGPEFLTYFQNEAQLDKSGLPSDRFFAERPEGSVSTLKIQRTQQEDSAVYLCASSAQPSSNQPQHFGDGTRLSIL.

The chain uses TRBV18 and TRBJ1-1; the D gene is possibly TRBD1 (5 bases). CDR3 size: 16 residues. V gave up 3 bases and J gave up 2 bases, with 16 bases separating them. Per the germline V gene, CDR1 is KGHSH and CDR2 is LQKENI. CDR3 in DNA: TGTGCCAGCTCACCTAATCCCCCAGGGCCAAACACTGAAGCTTTCTTT. Translated, it gives CASSPNPPGPNTEAFF.

V and J are TRBV5-6 and TRBJ1-5, with D uncertain. The CDR3 sequence is 15 residues long. Looked up from germline, CDR1 is SGHDT and CDR2 is YYEEEE. The V end was cut by 1 base, the J end by 1 base, with 9 bases between. The CDR3 loop is CASSLMRSSNQPQHF. The CDR3 DNA reads TGTGCCAGCAGCTTGATGAGGTCCAGCAATCAGCCCCAGCATTTT.

V and J are TRBV5-5 and TRBJ1-2, with 7 bases that match TRBD1. CDR3 length: 15 amino acids. V lost 6 bases and J lost 4; bases outside the gene matches: 12. CDR1 is SGHKS and CDR2 is YYEKEE in the germline V gene (reference sequence). This chain's CDR3 is CASTYLTGKSYGYTF. As DNA, the CDR3 is TGTGCCAGCACCTACTTGACAGGGAAATCCTATGGCTACACCTTC.

V and J are TRBV4-1 and TRBJ1-4, with a possible D match to TRBD1 (5 bases). Trimming took off 2 bases at V and 7 bases at J, with 14 bases between the two ends. The CDR3 runs 15 residues. The germline gives CDR1 MGHRA, CDR2 YSYEKL. CDR3 sequence (DNA): TGCGCCAGCAGCCAATGGAGGACACGAGGTGAAAAACTGTTTTTT. Translating it yields CASSQWRTRGEKLFF.

The rearrangement links TRBV11-2 to TRBJ2-5; no firm D call. Germline V gene sequence: CDR1 SGHAT, CDR2 FQNNGV. This CDR3 is 12 amino acids long. V lost 1 base and J 4 bases, leaving 4 bases between the germline ends. The CDR3 spells CASSLAAETQYF. CDR3 in DNA: TGTGCCAGCAGCTTAGCGGCAGAGACCCAGTACTTC.

This clone was seen only once. This chain links TRBV28 with TRBJ1-5; D gene unclear. Per germline, CDR1 MDHEN and CDR2 SYDVKM. This CDR3 has 12 residues. Trimming pared 5 bases from V and 4 bases from J, leaving 6 bases between. The CDR3 loop reads CASSGENQPQHF. The CDR3 region has the DNA TGTGCCAGCAGTGGGGAAAATCAGCCCCAGCATTTT.

The chain carries TRBV6-1 and TRBJ1-5; D ambiguous. V was clipped by 3 bases and J by 12 bases, with 9 bases between them. Germline V gives CDR1 MNHNS, CDR2 SASEGT. The CDR3 has 11 residues. The chain's CDR3 is CASSDSPRQHF. The CDR3 bases are TGTGCCAGCAGTGACTCGCCTCGCCAGCATTTT.

This clone was recorded only once. The chain uses TRBV15 and TRBJ1-2, with D perhaps TRBD1 (6 bases). This CDR3 has 15 residues. Trimming removed 0 bases from V and 8 bases from J, with 16 bases in between. Germline CDR1 LNHNV, CDR2 YYDKDF (reference sequence). DNA of the CDR3: TGTGCCACCAGCAGAGATAAAACCCCAGGGGCGGGCTACACCTTC. Protein: CATSRDKTPGAGYTF.

J is TRBJ1-4 and V is TRBV6-5; D may be TRBD1 (6 bases). Trimming pared 10 bases from V and 7 bases from J, leaving 19 bases between. CDR3 length: 14 amino acids. Per germline, CDR1 MNHEY and CDR2 SVGAGI. The CDR3 DNA is TGTGCCACCTCAACCCACAGGGATGGTGAAAAACTGTTTTTT. Its protein product is CATSTHRDGEKLFF.

This chain links TRBV5-1 with TRBJ2-2; the match to TRBD1 covers 9 bases. This CDR3 is built from 15 residues. Trimming at V came to 4 bases and at J to 7 bases, leaving 8 bases not matched to a gene. CDR1 and CDR2 from the germline V gene are SGHRS and YFSETQ. In DNA form, the CDR3 reads TGCGCCAGCAGCCCGCAGGGACAGGGAGTCGGGGAGCTGTTTTTT. Translating it yields CASSPQGQGVGELFF.